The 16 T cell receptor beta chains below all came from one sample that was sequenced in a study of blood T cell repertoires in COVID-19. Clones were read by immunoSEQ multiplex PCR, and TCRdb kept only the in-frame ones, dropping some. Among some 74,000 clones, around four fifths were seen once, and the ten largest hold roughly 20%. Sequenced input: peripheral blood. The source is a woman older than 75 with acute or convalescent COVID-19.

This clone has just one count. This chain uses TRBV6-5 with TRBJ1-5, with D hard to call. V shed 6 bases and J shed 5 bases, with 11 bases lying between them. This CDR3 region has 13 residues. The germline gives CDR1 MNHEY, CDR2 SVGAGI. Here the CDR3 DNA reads TGTGCCAGCAGCCAACTCAACGATCAGCCCCAGCATTTT. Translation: CASSQLNDQPQHF.

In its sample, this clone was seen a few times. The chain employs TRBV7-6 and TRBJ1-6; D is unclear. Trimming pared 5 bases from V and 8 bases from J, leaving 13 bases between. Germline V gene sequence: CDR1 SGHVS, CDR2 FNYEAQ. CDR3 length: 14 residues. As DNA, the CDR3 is TGTGCCAGCAGCGACTATACCAGTCATTCACCCCTCCACTTT. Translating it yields CASSDYTSHSPLHF.

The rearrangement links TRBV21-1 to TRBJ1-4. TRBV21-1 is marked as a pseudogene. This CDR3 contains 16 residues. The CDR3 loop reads CASSATSGGLYEKLFF. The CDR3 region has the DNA TGTGCCAGCAGCGCTACTTCGGGGGGACTCTATGAAAAACTGTTTTTT.

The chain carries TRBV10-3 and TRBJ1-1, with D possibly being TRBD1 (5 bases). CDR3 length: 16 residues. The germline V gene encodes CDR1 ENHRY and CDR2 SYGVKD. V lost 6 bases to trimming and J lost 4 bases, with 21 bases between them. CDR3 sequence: CAISTSSGRGGTEAFF. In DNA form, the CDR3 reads TGTGCCATCAGCACCTCCTCAGGGAGGGGAGGCACTGAAGCTTTCTTT.

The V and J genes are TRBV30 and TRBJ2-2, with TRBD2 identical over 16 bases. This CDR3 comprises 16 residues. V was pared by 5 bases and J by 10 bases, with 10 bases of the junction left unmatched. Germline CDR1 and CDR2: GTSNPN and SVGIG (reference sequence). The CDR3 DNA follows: TGTGCCTGGGAGCCTGGGACTAGCGGGAGGGCGTCGGAGCTGTTTTTT. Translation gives CAWEPGTSGRASELFF.

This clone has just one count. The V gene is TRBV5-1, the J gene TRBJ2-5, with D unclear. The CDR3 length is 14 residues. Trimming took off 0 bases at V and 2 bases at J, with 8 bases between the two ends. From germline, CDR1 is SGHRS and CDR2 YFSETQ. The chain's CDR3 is CASSLASSQETQYF. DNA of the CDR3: TGCGCCAGCAGCTTGGCCAGTTCACAAGAGACCCAGTACTTC.

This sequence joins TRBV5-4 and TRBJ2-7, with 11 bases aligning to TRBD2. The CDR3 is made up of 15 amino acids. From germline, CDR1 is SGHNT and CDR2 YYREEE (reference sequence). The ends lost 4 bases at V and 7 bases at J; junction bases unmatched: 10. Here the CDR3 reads CASSNSGRAPREQYF. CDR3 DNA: TGTGCCAGCAGCAATAGCGGGAGGGCCCCTAGGGAGCAGTACTTC. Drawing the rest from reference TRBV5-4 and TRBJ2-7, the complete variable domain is ETGVTQSPTHLIKTRGQQVTLRCSSQSGHNTVSWYQQALGQGPQFIFQYYREEENGRGNFPPRFSGLQFPNYSSELNVNALELDDSALYLCASSNSGRAPREQYFGPGTRLTVT.

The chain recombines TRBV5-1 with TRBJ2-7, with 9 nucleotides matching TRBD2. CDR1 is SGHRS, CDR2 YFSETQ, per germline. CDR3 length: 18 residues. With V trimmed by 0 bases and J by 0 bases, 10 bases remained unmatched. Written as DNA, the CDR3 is TGCGCCAGCAGCTTGGTGGTTAGCGGGAGCTCCCTCTCCTACGAGCAGTACTTC. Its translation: CASSLVVSGSSLSYEQYF. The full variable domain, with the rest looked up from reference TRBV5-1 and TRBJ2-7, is KAGVTQTPRYLIKTRGQQVTLSCSPISGHRSVSWYQQTPGQGLQFLFEYFSETQRNKGNFPGRFSGRQFSNSRSEMNVSTLELGDSALYLCASSLVVSGSSLSYEQYFGPGTRLTVT.

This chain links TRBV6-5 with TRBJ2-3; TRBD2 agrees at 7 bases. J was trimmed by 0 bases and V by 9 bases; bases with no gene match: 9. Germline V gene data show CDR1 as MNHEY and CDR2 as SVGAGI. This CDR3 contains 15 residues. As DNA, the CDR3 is TGTGCCAGTAACCGGGCTAGCGGAAGCACAGATACGCAGTATTTT. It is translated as CASNRASGSTDTQYF.

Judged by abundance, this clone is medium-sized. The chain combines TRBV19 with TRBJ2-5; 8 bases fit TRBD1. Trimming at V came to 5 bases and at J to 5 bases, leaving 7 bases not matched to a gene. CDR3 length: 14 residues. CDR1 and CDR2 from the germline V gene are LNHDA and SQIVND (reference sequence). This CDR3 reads CASSAQGGRETQYF. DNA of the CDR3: TGTGCCAGTAGTGCACAGGGGGGCAGGGAGACCCAGTACTTC.

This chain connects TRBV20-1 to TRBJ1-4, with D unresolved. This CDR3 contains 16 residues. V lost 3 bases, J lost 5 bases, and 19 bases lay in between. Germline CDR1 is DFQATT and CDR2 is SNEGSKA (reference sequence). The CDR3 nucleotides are TGCAGTGCTAGTATTATTGTGGCAGGCCTGAATGAAAAACTGTTTTTT. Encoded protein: CSASIIVAGLNEKLFF.

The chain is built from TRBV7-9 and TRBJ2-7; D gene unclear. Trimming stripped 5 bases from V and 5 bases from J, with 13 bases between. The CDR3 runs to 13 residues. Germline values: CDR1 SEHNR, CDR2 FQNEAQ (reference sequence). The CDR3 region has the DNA TGTGCCAGCAGCCCCCCCTCGGTGAACGAGCAGTACTTC. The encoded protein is CASSPPSVNEQYF.

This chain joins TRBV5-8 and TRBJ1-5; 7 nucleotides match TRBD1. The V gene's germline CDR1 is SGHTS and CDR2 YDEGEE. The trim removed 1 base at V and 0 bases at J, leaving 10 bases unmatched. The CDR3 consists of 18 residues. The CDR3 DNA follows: TGTGCCAGCAGCTTGTCTGGGACAGCACTCTATAGCAATCAGCCCCAGCATTTT. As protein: CASSLSGTALYSNQPQHF. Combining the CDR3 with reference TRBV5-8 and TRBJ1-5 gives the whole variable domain EAGVTQSPTHLIKTRGQQATLRCSPISGHTSVYWYQQALGLGLQFLLWYDEGEERNRGNFPPRFSGRQFPNYSSELNVNALELEDSALYLCASSLSGTALYSNQPQHFGDGTRLSIL.

This CDR3 is CAIGTSGTNYNEQFF. Written as DNA, the CDR3 is TGTGCCATCGGGACTAGCGGGACTAATTACAATGAGCAGTTCTTC. J is TRBJ2-1 and V is TRBV2; 13 bases are shared with TRBD2. V trimming: 10 bases; J trimming: 4 bases; junction bases outside the gene matches: 7. The CDR3 consists of 15 residues. Germline assignment: CDR1 SNHLY and CDR2 FYNNEI.

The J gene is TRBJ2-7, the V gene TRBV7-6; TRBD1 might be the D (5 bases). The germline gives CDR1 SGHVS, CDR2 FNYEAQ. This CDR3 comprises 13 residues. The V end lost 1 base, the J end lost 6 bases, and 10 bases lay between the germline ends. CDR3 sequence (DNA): TGTGCCAGCAGCTTAGGACAGATCGGCGAGCAGTACTTC. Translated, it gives CASSLGQIGEQYF.

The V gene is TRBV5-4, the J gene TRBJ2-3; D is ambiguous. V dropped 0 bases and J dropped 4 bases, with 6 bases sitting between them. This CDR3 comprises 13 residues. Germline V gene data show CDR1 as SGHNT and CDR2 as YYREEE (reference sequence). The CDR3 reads CASSLAGSDTQYF. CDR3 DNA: TGTGCCAGCAGCTTGGCCGGTTCAGATACGCAGTATTTT.